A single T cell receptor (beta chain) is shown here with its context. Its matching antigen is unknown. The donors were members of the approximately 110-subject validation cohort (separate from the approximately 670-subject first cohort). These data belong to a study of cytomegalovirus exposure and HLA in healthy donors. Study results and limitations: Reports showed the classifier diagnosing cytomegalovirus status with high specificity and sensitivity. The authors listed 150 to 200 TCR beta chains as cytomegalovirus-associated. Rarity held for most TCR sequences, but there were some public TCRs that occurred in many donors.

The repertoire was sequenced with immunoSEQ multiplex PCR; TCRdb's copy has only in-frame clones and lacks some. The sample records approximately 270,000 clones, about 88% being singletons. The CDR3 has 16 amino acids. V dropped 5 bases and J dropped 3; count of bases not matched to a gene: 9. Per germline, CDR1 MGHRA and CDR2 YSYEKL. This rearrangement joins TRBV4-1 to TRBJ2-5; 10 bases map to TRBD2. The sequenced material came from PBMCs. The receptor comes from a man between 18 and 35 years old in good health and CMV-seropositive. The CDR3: CASSNRLAGAEETQYF. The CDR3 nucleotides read TGCGCCAGCAGCAATAGGCTAGCGGGAGCCGAAGAGACCCAGTACTTC.